This record covers a single T cell receptor beta chain. The sample is drawn from a study of blood T cell repertoires in COVID-19. Cohorts were assigned according to the clinical history that participants reported. The germline V gene encodes CDR1 SGHTA and CDR2 FQGNSA. V lost 10 bases and J lost 1, with 13 bases in between. This CDR3 contains 13 residues. TCRdb keeps only in-frame clones here, not all; method: immunoSEQ multiplex PCR. This sample yields 250,000 to 400,000 clones, of which approximately 81% are seen a single time; approximately 1.9% belongs to the top ten. The receptor's source is a woman younger than 45 who had been exposed to COVID-19. The specimen was PBMCs or T cells enriched from blood (not recorded which). V is TRBV7-2 and J is TRBJ2-5; D remains unclear. The CDR3 DNA follows: TGTGCCACCTCAAACCCCAGCCAAGAGACCCAGTACTTC. Translated, it gives CATSNPSQETQYF. The full variable domain, rest sourced from reference TRBV7-2 and TRBJ2-5, is GAGVSQSPSNKVTEKGKDVELRCDPISGHTALYWYRQSLGQGLEFLIYFQGNSAPDKSGLPSDRFSAERTGGSVSTLTIQRTQQEDSAVYLCATSNPSQETQYFGPGTRLLVL.